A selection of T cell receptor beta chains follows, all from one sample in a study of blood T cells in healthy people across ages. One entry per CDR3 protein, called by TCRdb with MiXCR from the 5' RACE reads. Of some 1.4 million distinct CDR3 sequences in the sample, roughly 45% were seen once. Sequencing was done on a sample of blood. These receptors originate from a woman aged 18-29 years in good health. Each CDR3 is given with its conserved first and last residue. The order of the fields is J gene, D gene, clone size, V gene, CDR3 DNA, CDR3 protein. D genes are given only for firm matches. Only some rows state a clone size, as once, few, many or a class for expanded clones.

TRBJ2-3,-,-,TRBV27,TGTGCCAGCAGTGGAACGATGGGGTCAGATACGCAGTATTTT,CASSGTMGSDTQYF
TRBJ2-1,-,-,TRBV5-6,TGTGCCGGCAGCTTGGAGGAAGGCGGACTCAGCTACAATGAGCAGTTCTTC,CAGSLEEGGLSYNEQFF
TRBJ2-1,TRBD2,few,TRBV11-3,TGTGCCAGCAGGGAAATGGACTCAGAGCGGGAGTTTCATGAGCAGTTCTTC,CASREMDSEREFHEQFF
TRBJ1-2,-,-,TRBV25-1,TGTGCCAGCAGTGAGGTAGAAGCTAATGGCTACACCTTC,CASSEVEANGYTF
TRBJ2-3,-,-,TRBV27,TGTGCCAGCAGTTTATACGAGGGGGGAGGCACAGATACGCAGTATTTT,CASSLYEGGGTDTQYF
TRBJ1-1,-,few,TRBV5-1,TGCGCCAGCAGCCCTAAGACAGGACAGAACACTGAAGCTTTCTTT,CASSPKTGQNTEAFF
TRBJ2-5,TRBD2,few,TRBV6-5,TGTGCCAGCAGTTATGGGACTAGCGCTCAAGAGACCCAGTACTTC,CASSYGTSAQETQYF
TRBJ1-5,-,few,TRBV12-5,TGTGCTAGTGGTTTGGTAGGCGGGTTAGACCAGCCCCAGCATTTT,CASGLVGGLDQPQHF
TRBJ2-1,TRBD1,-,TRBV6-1,TGTGCCAGCAGTCTAAACCGGGACAGGGGGAACAATGAGCAGTTCTTC,CASSLNRDRGNNEQFF
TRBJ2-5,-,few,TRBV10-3,TGTGCCATCAGTGAGTCGGTGGCTGGGGGCGAGACCCAGTACTTC,CAISESVAGGETQYF
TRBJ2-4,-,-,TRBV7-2,TGTGCCAGCAGCTCCGACAGACCTCTAGCCAAAAACATTCAGTACTTC,CASSSDRPLAKNIQYF
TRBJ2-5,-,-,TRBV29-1,TGCAGCGTTGTTGTGACCCCGGGTAGGCGGCGGTTAGCCGGAGGAGAGACCCAGTACTTC,CSVVVTPGRRRLAGGETQYF